This TCR beta chain was identified in a study of post-analysis software for immune sequencing data. As for the study in general: Included courses were relapsing-remitting and secondary progressive multiple sclerosis; progressive-relapsing multiple sclerosis was also included.

This clonotype was detected ten times or more. Its antigen remains unidentified. The TCR beta cDNA libraries carried unique molecular identifiers. When roughly 0.9 to 10 million T cells were used, they gave hundreds of thousands of cDNA molecules. One entry per CDR3 protein results from TCRdb running MiXCR on the PCR reads. The repertoire holds some 260,000 distinct CDR3 sequences, with about 40% as singletons. Study conclusions and caveats: About 5 TRBV segments, including TRBV5-6, TRBV5-1 and TRBV20-1, were more frequent in patients than controls. Multiple sclerosis patients showed significantly lower normalized Chao1 diversity than controls did. Clustering by F measure revealed strong co-clustering among samples prepared together in one batch.

Trimming removed 4 bases at V and 7 bases at J, with 18 bases between. Germline CDR1 and CDR2: SQVTM and ANQGSEA. The CDR3 sequence is 14 residues long. The clonotype comes from a girl between 10 and 17 years old with multiple sclerosis. V and J are TRBV29-1 and TRBJ2-3; D gene uncertain. Sequencing was carried out using blood. CDR3 nucleotide sequence: TGCAGCGTTGGAACCGTGTTGAGGACGAATACGCAGTATTTT. It translates to CSVGTVLRTNTQYF.